The 11 T cell receptor beta chains reported below all come from one sample, sequenced in a study of OX40 agonist ivuxolimab in advanced cancers. The repertoire was sequenced with immunoSEQ multiplex PCR; TCRdb's copy has only in-frame clones and lacks some. The table has 18,000 or so clones, over 60% seen once; the top ten hold roughly a fifth. The specimen was CD4+ or CD8+ T cells sorted from blood, collected in a trial of the OX40 agonist ivuxolimab. Receptors were obtained from an adult with an advanced solid tumor such as melanoma, head and neck, liver or kidney cancer.

This clone was detected a few times. The chain has TRBV2 and TRBJ1-2, with 11 bases aligning to TRBD1. The CDR3 is made up of 14 amino acids. With V trimmed by 7 bases and J by 2 bases, 3 bases remained unmatched. The germline gives CDR1 SNHLY, CDR2 FYNNEI. The CDR3 sequence is CASKWTGGNYGYTF. Here the CDR3 DNA reads TGTGCCAGCAAATGGACAGGGGGCAACTATGGCTACACCTTC.

The chain links TRBV7-9 to TRBJ1-1; possible D gene TRBD1, 5 bases. This CDR3 spans 15 amino acids. CDR1 and CDR2 from the germline V gene are SEHNR and FQNEAQ (reference sequence). Trimming removed 2 bases at V and 7 bases at J, with 17 bases between. CDR3 region: CASSLMVGDWSEAFF. The CDR3 bases are TGTGCCAGCAGCTTAATGGTGGGGGATTGGAGTGAAGCTTTCTTT.

The V call is TRBV10-2, the J call TRBJ1-1; 9 bases line up with TRBD1. V was pared by 7 bases and J by 0 bases, with 6 bases of the junction left unmatched. The CDR3 extends over 15 amino acids. The V gene's germline CDR1 is WSHSY and CDR2 SAAADI. The chain's CDR3 is CASTAGTGLNTEAFF. In DNA, the CDR3 is TGCGCCAGCACTGCCGGGACAGGGCTGAACACTGAAGCTTTCTTT.

This clone appeared a few times. The chain is built from TRBV6-1 and TRBJ2-1; TRBD2 aligns across 14 bases. V dropped 3 bases and J dropped 4; count of bases not matched to a gene: 11. The V gene's germline CDR1 is MNHNS and CDR2 SASEGT. CDR3 length: 19 amino acids. The CDR3 nucleotides read TGTGCCAGCAGTGAGGGGACTAGCGGGAGATCCTCCTTATACAATGAGCAGTTCTTC. This codes for CASSEGTSGRSSLYNEQFF.

Notes on this clone: Mismatch with germline at one junction end may stem from a read error. The sample contains more than one DNA sequence encoding this CDR3. The V and J genes are TRBV11-3 and TRBJ2-1; maybe TRBD2 (6 bases). The CDR3 contains 14 residues. In germline, CDR1 is SGHNT, CDR2 YENEEA. The CDR3 loop is CASSLGTGYNEQFF. CDR3 in DNA: TGTGCTAGCAGCTTAGGGACTGGTTACAATGAGCAGTTCTTC. The full variable domain, its missing parts supplied by reference TRBV11-3 and TRBJ2-1, is EAGVVQSPRYKIIEKKQPVAFWCNPISGHNTLYWYLQNLGQGPELLIRYENEEAVDDSQLPKDRFSAERLKGVDSTLKIQPAELGDSAVYLCASSLGTGYNEQFFGPGTRLTVL.

V and J are TRBV6-6 and TRBJ2-2, with unresolved D. V dropped 6 bases and J dropped 8 bases, with 4 bases sitting between them. Germline V gene sequence: CDR1 MNHNY, CDR2 SVGAGI (reference sequence). The CDR3 extends over 10 amino acids. The CDR3 is CASRMGELFF. As DNA, the CDR3 is TGTGCCAGCAGGATGGGGGAGCTGTTTTTT.

This rearrangement joins TRBV11-2 to TRBJ2-1; D is uncertain. This CDR3 is built from 13 residues. V dropped 3 bases and J dropped 3 bases, with 6 bases sitting between them. Germline assignment: CDR1 SGHAT and CDR2 FQNNGV. CDR3 coding DNA: TGTGCCAGCAGCTTGGGCGTCTACAATGAGCAGTTCTTC. Translation gives CASSLGVYNEQFF.

The rearrangement uses TRBV4-1 and TRBJ1-1, with 11 bases lining up with TRBD1. The CDR3 loop spans 14 amino acids. CDR1 is MGHRA and CDR2 is YSYEKL in the germline V gene. J gave up 6 bases and V 4 bases, and 4 bases lay outside the gene matches. In DNA, the CDR3 is TGCGCCAGCAGCCGAGGACAGGGGGCATCTGAAGCTTTCTTT. Translating it yields CASSRGQGASEAFF.

CDR3 bases: TGTGCCAGCAGCTTAGTAGATAGCAATCAGCCCCAGCATTTT. This gives the protein CASSLVDSNQPQHF. This chain connects TRBV7-2 to TRBJ1-5; D is unclear. Trimming left V 1 base short and J 0 bases short, with 4 bases between. This CDR3 is 14 amino acids long. Looked up from germline, CDR1 is SGHTA and CDR2 is FQGNSA.

The chain has TRBV10-3 and TRBJ2-7, with 7 bases that match TRBD1. CDR1 ENHRY and CDR2 SYGVKD come from the germline V gene. CDR3 length: 15 residues. V lost 5 bases to trimming and J lost 2 bases; unmatched junction nucleotides: 9. The CDR3 nucleotides read TGTGCCATCAGTCTCTCGGGACAGAGCACCTACGAGCAGTACTTC. Amino acid sequence: CAISLSGQSTYEQYF.

The chain has TRBV27 and TRBJ1-1; the D gene is possibly TRBD1 (6 bases). Germline V gene lookup returns CDR1 MNHEY and CDR2 SMNVEV (reference sequence). The CDR3 has 12 amino acids. Trimming took off 5 bases at V and 5 bases at J, with 9 bases between the two ends. The CDR3 nucleotides read TGTGCCAGCAGTGAGGGGGGTACTGAAGCTTTCTTT. It is translated as CASSEGGTEAFF.